The next 12 T cell receptor beta chains were all read from a single sample in a study of blood T cell repertoires in COVID-19. Repertoires were generated with immunoSEQ multiplex PCR, while TCRdb's copy carries only in-frame clones and drops some. This table has approximately 150,000 clones, 70% to 90% appearing once. The source material was peripheral blood. All receptors come from a middle-aged man with acute or convalescent COVID-19.

V and J are TRBV5-1 and TRBJ2-5; weak D call: TRBD2 (5 bases). The germline gives CDR1 SGHRS, CDR2 YFSETQ. The CDR3 has 13 residues. Trimming took 4 bases from V and 5 from J, leaving 12 bases between them. CDR3 nucleotides: TGCGCCAGCAGCGCAGGACTGCGGGAGACCCAGTACTTC. Translating gives CASSAGLRETQYF.

This sequence joins TRBV7-9 and TRBJ1-6; 8 nucleotides line up with TRBD1. Germline-derived CDR1 and CDR2 are SEHNR and FQNEAQ (reference sequence). CDR3 size: 15 residues. Germline trimming cut 5 bases from V and 5 bases from J; bases unmatched to any gene: 5. CDR3 nucleotide sequence: TGTGCCAGCAGCGCCCGACAGGGGAATAATTCACCCCTCCACTTT. Translation gives CASSARQGNNSPLHF. Using reference TRBV7-9 and TRBJ1-6 for the parts outside the CDR3, the full variable domain is DTGVSQNPRHKITKRGQNVTFRCDPISEHNRLYWYRQTLGQGPEFLTYFQNEAQLEKSRLLSDRFSAERPKGSFSTLEIQRTEQGDSAMYLCASSARQGNNSPLHFGNGTRLTVT.

This clone appeared once. J is TRBJ1-1 and V is TRBV2, with TRBD1 as a possible D gene (6 bases). Germline CDR1 and CDR2: SNHLY and FYNNEI. The CDR3 length is 13 residues. The V and J ends lost 7 bases and 5 bases respectively, with 14 bases between them. The CDR3 protein is CASNQQGETEAFF. For the CDR3, the DNA is TGTGCCAGCAATCAACAGGGAGAAACTGAAGCTTTCTTT.

This clone was picked up one time. V and J are TRBV5-4 and TRBJ2-3; 13 positions agree with TRBD2. The CDR3 has 15 amino acids. The V and J ends lost 0 bases and 7 bases, in that order; junction bases with no gene match: 2. Germline CDR1 and CDR2: SGHNT and YYREEE (reference sequence). Here the CDR3 DNA reads TGTGCCAGCAGCTTGGGACTAGCGGGGGGATATACGCAGTATTTT. It codes for CASSLGLAGGYTQYF. The complete variable domain, with remaining parts taken from reference TRBV5-4 and TRBJ2-3, reads ETGVTQSPTHLIKTRGQQVTLRCSSQSGHNTVSWYQQALGQGPQFIFQYYREEENGRGNFPPRFSGLQFPNYSSELNVNALELDDSALYLCASSLGLAGGYTQYFGPGTRLTVL.

Note on this clone: The limits of the CDR3 on the DNA are not certain, so only TCRdb's listed CDR3 is given. CDR3 amino acids: CASSKVGQGNEQFF. The rearrangement links TRBV21-1 to TRBJ2-1; TRBD1 was called by the table and not checked on the DNA. TRBV21-1 has pseudogene status. The CDR3 sequence runs 14 residues, both termini included.

This sequence joins TRBV19 and TRBJ2-3; perhaps TRBD2 as D (5 bases). From germline, CDR1 is LNHDA and CDR2 SQIVND (reference sequence). V was shortened by 9 bases and J by 1 base, with 11 bases between the two germline ends. The CDR3 runs 13 residues. CDR3 amino acids: CASGVGGTDTQYF. CDR3 nucleotide sequence: TGTGCCAGCGGGGTAGGTGGCACAGATACGCAGTATTTT.

This clone has a handful of counts. The gene calls are TRBV30 and TRBJ2-5; TRBD1 agrees at 11 bases. Germline CDR1 is GTSNPN and CDR2 is SVGIG (reference sequence). This CDR3 comprises 12 residues. J lost 11 bases, V lost 2 bases, and 4 bases had no gene match. The CDR3 bases are TGTGCCTGGAGTTCCGGGACAGGGGGACAGTACTTC. Translated, it gives CAWSSGTGGQYF. The full variable domain, its missing parts supplied by reference TRBV30 and TRBJ2-5, is SQTIHQWPATLVQPVGSPLSLECTVEGTSNPNLYWYRQAAGRGLQLLFYSVGIGQISSEVPQNLSASRPQDRQFILSSKKLLLSDSGFYLCAWSSGTGGQYFGPGTRLLVL.

The chain is built from TRBV7-2 and TRBJ1-2; 9 nucleotides agree with TRBD1. Germline CDR1 SGHTA, CDR2 FQGNSA. Trimming removed 4 bases from V and 12 bases from J; junction bases left unmatched: 12. This CDR3 has 14 amino acids. The CDR3 loop is CASSSLPGQGLDTF. The DNA of the CDR3 is TGTGCCAGCAGCTCTCTCCCGGGACAGGGCCTTGACACCTTC.

This clone was seen only once. This chain links TRBV19 with TRBJ1-3; D is possibly TRBD1 (6 bases). The CDR3 is 15 amino acids. The germline CDR1 and CDR2 sequences are LNHDA and SQIVND (reference sequence). Trimming removed 6 bases from V and 0 bases from J, with 12 bases in between. CDR3 bases: TGTGCCAGTAGCCTCACAGGGAACTCTGGAAACACCATATATTTT. Protein product: CASSLTGNSGNTIYF.

V gene TRBV27 combines with J gene TRBJ2-2, with D maybe TRBD1 (6 bases). This CDR3 contains 14 residues. Germline values: CDR1 MNHEY, CDR2 SMNVEV (reference sequence). V dropped 2 bases and J dropped 5 bases, with 9 bases sitting between them. CDR3 in DNA: TGTGCCAGCAGTTTAAGGGGGTTGACCGGGGAGCTGTTTTTT. It codes for CASSLRGLTGELFF.

In this sample, this clone turned up a few times. The J gene is TRBJ2-7, the V gene TRBV10-1, with TRBD1 matching 9 bases. Germline values: CDR1 WNHNN, CDR2 SYGVQD (reference sequence). With V trimmed by 0 bases and J by 3 bases, 6 bases remained unmatched. CDR3 length equals 16 residues. The CDR3 region is CASSESVGTGIYEQYF. The CDR3 DNA reads TGCGCCAGCAGTGAGTCGGTGGGGACAGGGATCTACGAGCAGTACTTC.

This clone was picked up a small number of times. The sample contains more than one DNA sequence encoding this CDR3. This chain joins TRBV11-3 and TRBJ1-1; no clear D. V gave up 2 bases and J gave up 3 bases, with 7 bases separating them. The germline V gene has CDR1 SGHNT and CDR2 YENEEA. The CDR3 contains 13 residues. Written as DNA, the CDR3 is TGTGCCAGCAGCTTATTGCCAGACACTGAAGCTTTCTTT. It encodes CASSLLPDTEAFF.